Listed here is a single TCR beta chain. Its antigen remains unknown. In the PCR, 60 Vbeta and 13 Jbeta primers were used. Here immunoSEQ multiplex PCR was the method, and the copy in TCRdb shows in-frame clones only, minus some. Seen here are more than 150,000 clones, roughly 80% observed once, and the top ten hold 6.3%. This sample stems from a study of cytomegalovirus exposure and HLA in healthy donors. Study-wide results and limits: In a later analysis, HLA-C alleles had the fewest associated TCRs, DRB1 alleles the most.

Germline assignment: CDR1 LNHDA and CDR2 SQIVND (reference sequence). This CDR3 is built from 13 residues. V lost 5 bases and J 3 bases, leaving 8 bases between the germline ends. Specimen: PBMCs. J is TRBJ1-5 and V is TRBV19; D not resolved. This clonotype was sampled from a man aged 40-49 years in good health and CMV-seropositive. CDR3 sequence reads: CASSLGLNQPQHF. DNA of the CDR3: TGTGCCAGTAGTCTAGGACTCAATCAGCCCCAGCATTTT.